This T cell receptor beta chain emerged from a study of immune evolution from preneoplasia to lung adenocarcinoma. Findings and limits, study-wide: Normal lung had highest clonality; later lesions appeared denser, more diverse. Top clone frequencies peaked in normal lung, apparently declining through invasive adenocarcinoma.

Resections took place in Japan or China from about 2014 to 2018. Details on this clone: Its antigen is unknown.

Clones were sequenced by immunoSEQ multiplex PCR, and TCRdb holds only the in-frame ones, with some missing. This table has around 4,100 clones, around 82% appearing once. The CDR3 contains 15 residues. Per germline, CDR1 SGDLS and CDR2 YYNGEE. The junction had 7 bases not matched to a gene; V was cut back by 3 bases and J by 3 bases. The sequenced sample consisted of FFPE adjacent normal lung tissue. The chain has TRBV9 and TRBJ2-5, with 8 bases that match TRBD2. The source is a donor older than 65 with lung adenocarcinoma. The CDR3: CASSAGGGWEETQYF. CDR3 sequence (DNA): TGTGCCAGCAGCGCCGGGGGGGGATGGGAAGAGACCCAGTACTTC.